This paragraph reports one T cell receptor beta chain. Individuals aged roughly 18 to 90 years were recruited from approximately 24 US areas. This specimen belongs to a study of blood T cell repertoires in COVID-19. About the study: The United States, Italy and Spain provided the acute and convalescent COVID-19 samples. From T cells, B-cell-depleted T cells, or PBMCs came the material, which was cDNA or gDNA.

Study processing details: Cell counts per sample came from amplifying reference gene primers. Sequencing was performed with immunoSEQ multiplex PCR; in TCRdb, only in-frame clones are kept and a portion is missing. V and J calls and clone size are copied from that table; D and trimming were computed from the DNA. The repertoire holds more than 200,000 clones, with about 84% as singletons. The CDR3 spans 13 residues. CDR1 is SQVTM and CDR2 is ANQGSEA in the germline V gene. With V trimmed by 6 bases and J by 5 bases, 8 bases remained unmatched. The chain couples TRBV29-1 to TRBJ1-1, with 8 nucleotides matching TRBD1. The receptor comes from a man aged 25-45 years with acute COVID-19. The sequenced sample consisted of PBMCs or T cells enriched from blood (not recorded which). The CDR3 DNA reads TGCAGCGTCGGGCCAGGGGGCCGGACTGAAGCTTTCTTT. The encoded protein is CSVGPGGRTEAFF.